Listed below are T cell receptor beta chains from one sample, sequenced in a study of shared clonotypes between healthy human individuals. Sequencing was performed with immunoSEQ multiplex PCR; in TCRdb, only in-frame clones are kept and a portion is missing. The sample shows 780,000 or so clones, just under 75% of them seen only once. The sequenced sample was memory CD4+ T cells sorted from blood. Every receptor here comes from a young woman in good health. Both conserved end residues are part of each CDR3. A D gene is named only where the DNA matches it firmly. The listing skips clone size in some rows; elsewhere it reads once, few, many or a size class.

V gene	CDR3 length	J gene	D gene	clone size	CDR3 DNA	CDR3 protein
TRBV29-1	13	TRBJ1-2	.	.	TGCAGCGTTGAAGATCGGGCCCGGCGGGGCTACACCTTC	CSVEDRARRGYTF
TRBV10-3	15	TRBJ1-1	TRBD1	.	TGTGCCATCAGTACATCAACAGGGGCAGGTACTGAAGCTTTCTTT	CAISTSTGAGTEAFF
TRBV18	14	TRBJ1-1	TRBD1	.	TGTGCCAGCTCACCGTCCACAGGGGGCACTGAAGCTTTCTTT	CASSPSTGGTEAFF
TRBV5-1	16	TRBJ2-1	TRBD2	.	TGCGCCAGCAGCTTGCAGGGACTAGCGGGAGGTGTTGAGCAGTTCTTC	CASSLQGLAGGVEQFF
TRBV6-5	16	TRBJ2-7	.	.	TGTGCCAGCAGTTACGTCGGAGTGCGGAGCTCCTACGAGCAGTACTTC	CASSYVGVRSSYEQYF
TRBV11-3	18	TRBJ2-1	TRBD2	.	TGTGCCAGCAGCTTAAATGGGGCTAGCGGGAGCTCCTACAATGAGCAGTTCTTC	CASSLNGASGSSYNEQFF
TRBV15	15	TRBJ2-1	.	many	TGTGCCACCAGCAGAGAAGGCGGGACCTGGGGTGAGCAGTTCTTC	CATSREGGTWGEQFF
TRBV2	15	TRBJ2-3	TRBD2	.	TGTGCCAGCAGGCTACAGACTAGCGGCACAGATACGCAGTATTTT	CASRLQTSGTDTQYF
TRBV28	15	TRBJ1-4	.	.	TGTGCCAGCAGTTTATCGGGGGCCCACCGGGCAAAACTGTTTTTT	CASSLSGAHRAKLFF
TRBV18	16	TRBJ1-1	.	.	TGTGCCAGCTCACCATTGGAGGGTAGAGTCGCCACTGAAGCTTTCTTT	CASSPLEGRVATEAFF